The 5 T cell receptor beta chains below come from one sample, sequenced in a study of blood T cell repertoires in COVID-19. The method was immunoSEQ multiplex PCR; TCRdb's version includes in-frame clones alone and lacks a portion of them. This sample yields some 350,000 clones, of which around 90% are seen a single time; approximately 3% belongs to the top ten. Material: peripheral blood. These receptors all stem from a woman younger than 45 with COVID-19, enrolled during active disease.

The chain recombines TRBV14 with TRBJ1-3, with D perhaps TRBD1 (5 bases). Trimming removed 1 base from V and 3 bases from J, with 10 bases in between. Germline V gives CDR1 SGHDN, CDR2 FVKESK. The CDR3 is 15 amino acids. Here the CDR3 DNA reads TGTGCCAGCAGCCAAGCCGGGACTGATGGAAACACCATATATTTT. This gives the protein CASSQAGTDGNTIYF.

The genes are TRBV9 and TRBJ1-5, with no clear D. CDR3 length: 15 amino acids. The ends were cut back, 0 bases at V and 5 bases at J, with 12 bases in the middle. Germline V gene lookup returns CDR1 SGDLS and CDR2 YYNGEE. CDR3 in amino acids: CASSVGGVWDQPQHF. For the CDR3, the DNA is TGTGCCAGCAGCGTAGGCGGGGTTTGGGATCAGCCCCAGCATTTT.

The chain employs TRBV24-1 and TRBJ2-5; TRBD1 might be the D (7 bases). V was clipped by 7 bases and J by 5 bases, with 13 bases between them. Germline V lookup: CDR1 KGHDR, CDR2 SFDVKD. The CDR3 spans 13 residues. The CDR3 spells CATSQGGPETQYF. DNA of the CDR3: TGTGCCACCAGCCAGGGGGGACCGGAGACCCAGTACTTC.

This clone has more than one count but fewer than ten. V gene TRBV7-9 combines with J gene TRBJ1-3; 8 bases match TRBD1. CDR3 length equals 14 residues. Germline values: CDR1 SEHNR, CDR2 FQNEAQ (reference sequence). J lost 2 bases, V lost 4 bases, and 1 base had no gene match. The CDR3 DNA follows: TGTGCCAGCAGCTCCAGGGGGCCTGGAAACACCATATATTTT. As protein: CASSSRGPGNTIYF.

This CDR3 reads CASSYRREVLGDTQYF. The CDR3 bases are TGTGCCAGCAGTTACAGGCGGGAGGTACTCGGGGATACGCAGTATTTT. The chain recombines TRBV6-6 with TRBJ2-3; 8 bases align to TRBD2. The CDR3 sequence is 16 residues long. V was pared by 2 bases and J by 6 bases, with 10 bases of the junction left unmatched. Germline CDR1 is MNHNY and CDR2 is SVGAGI (reference sequence).